This T cell receptor (gamma chain) was sequenced in a study of gamma delta lymphoproliferative disorders and STAT genes. The receptor sequences were amplified from genomic DNA of peripheral blood mononuclear cells. Per germline, CDR1 EGSNGY and CDR2 YDSYNSKV. V lost 0 bases, J lost 6 bases, and 5 bases stayed unmatched. This CDR3 contains 13 residues. TCRdb processed the multiplex PCR reads again with the CATT caller. The data contain 4,500 to 5,000 gamma-chain clones, approximately 8% of them seen just once; the ten biggest clones take up less than 3.5%. Many counts were recorded for this clone. The sample consisted of blood. This clonotype originated in a human donor in good health. This sequence joins TRGV2 and TRGJ1 or TRGJ2. The J gene, left out of TCRdb, was set here by checking the DNA against germline. DNA for the CDR3: TGTGCCACCTGGGACGGGCCCGTTTATAAGAAACTCTTT. It translates to CATWDGPVYKKLF.